This T cell receptor (beta chain) is from a study of T cell clonality in common variable immunodeficiency. This clone was seen repeatedly, ten times or more. What it binds is unknown. The CDR3 goes on 3 residues after the read ends, and that part is filled in from the germline J gene. Findings and caveats of the study: Fewer TCRbeta clones were shared among CVID subjects than controls. Reportedly, TCR beta sequences from common variable immunodeficiency showed fewer deletions and N-nucleotide insertions.

Donors gave about 5 to 8 ml heparinized peripheral whole blood. This table comes from immunoSEQ multiplex PCR, and its TCRdb copy is limited to in-frame clones, with some not included. The sample includes approximately 51,000 clones, none of them occurring once. The CDR3 covers 15 residues. CDR1 is SGHNT, CDR2 YYREEE, per germline (reference sequence). Trimming took 3 bases from V and 5 from J; bases not matched to a gene: 8. The gene calls are TRBV5-4 and TRBJ2-5; TRBD2 aligns across 9 bases. The receptor's source is a person between 18 and 75 years old in good health. The sequenced sample consisted of peripheral blood mononuclear cells. The chain's CDR3 is CASSSLGSGGETQYF. The sequenced part of the CDR3 DNA is TGTGCCAGCAGCTCTTTGGGTAGCGGGGGTGAGACC.